The 2 T cell receptor beta chains below all came from one sample that was sequenced in a study of T cell responses to AZD1222 COVID-19 vaccine. Libraries were prepared by immunoSEQ multiplex PCR; TCRdb keeps only in-frame clonotypes and omits some of them. The top ten hold around 10% of the sample, which has 150,000 to 200,000 clones, 70% to 90% seen once. Sample: peripheral blood, taken 28 days after the second AZD1222 dose. The receptors derive from an adult who received the AZD1222 COVID-19 vaccine.

In DNA form, the CDR3 reads TGCGCCAGCAGCCCGGACCCGGTGGGGACTAATGAAAAACTGTTTTTT. This sequence encodes CASSPDPVGTNEKLFF. The rearrangement uses TRBV5-1 and TRBJ1-4; D unclear. CDR1 and CDR2 from the germline V gene are SGHRS and YFSETQ. The CDR3 is made up of 16 amino acids. V was trimmed by 4 bases and J by 2 bases, leaving 15 bases between them. Based on the CDR3 plus reference TRBV5-1 and TRBJ1-4, the full variable domain is KAGVTQTPRYLIKTRGQQVTLSCSPISGHRSVSWYQQTPGQGLQFLFEYFSETQRNKGNFPGRFSGRQFSNSRSEMNVSTLELGDSALYLCASSPDPVGTNEKLFFGSGTQLSVL.

CDR3: CASTSQGPTSYEQYF. The CDR3 DNA sequence: TGTGCCAGCACCTCACAGGGACCCACGTCCTACGAGCAGTACTTC. The chain carries TRBV27 and TRBJ2-7; D perhaps matches TRBD1 (6 bases). V lost 7 bases to trimming and J lost 1 base, with 17 bases between them. The germline V gene has CDR1 MNHEY and CDR2 SMNVEV (reference sequence). The CDR3 is made up of 15 amino acids.